These 32 T cell receptor beta chains were all obtained from the same sample, sequenced in a study of T cell responses to AZD1222 COVID-19 vaccine. Method: immunoSEQ multiplex PCR; TCRdb's copy keeps in-frame clones and lacks some. This sample has 130,000 to 150,000 clones, with just over 90% found just once. The starting material was peripheral blood, obtained on day 0 of MenACWY control vaccination. These receptors were taken from an adult in good health.

This chain links TRBV21-1 with TRBJ1-2. TRBV21-1 is listed as a pseudogene. The CDR3 contains 9 residues. CDR3 loop: CAWVHGYTF. The CDR3 nucleotides are TGTGCCTGGGTTCATGGCTACACCTTC.

This clone has a handful of counts. The chain has TRBV2 and TRBJ1-4; no firm D call. The CDR3 contains 15 residues. The germline CDR1 and CDR2 sequences are SNHLY and FYNNEI. Trimming cost V 3 bases and J 4 bases, with 12 bases left between them. DNA for the CDR3: TGTGCCAGCAGTGAGGGCCCGCGACGTAATGAAAAACTGTTTTTT. Translation gives CASSEGPRRNEKLFF.

J is TRBJ1-2 and V is TRBV19, with D unclear. The CDR3 length is 17 residues. Trimming cost V 4 bases and J 3 bases, with 21 bases left between them. Looked up from germline, CDR1 is LNHDA and CDR2 is SQIVND (reference sequence). Here the CDR3 reads CASSTPRRARLHYGYTF. In DNA form, the CDR3 reads TGTGCCAGTAGTACCCCGCGTAGAGCCCGACTCCACTATGGCTACACCTTC. The whole variable domain, filled in from reference TRBV19 and TRBJ1-2, reads DGGITQSPKYLFRKEGQNVTLSCEQNLNHDAMYWYRQDPGQGLRLIYYSQIVNDFQKGDIAEGYSVSREKKESFPLTVTSAQKNPTAFYLCASSTPRRARLHYGYTFGSGTRLTVV.

The chain employs TRBV7-9 and TRBJ2-1; 7 positions match TRBD1. The CDR3 length is 15 residues. The germline gives CDR1 SEHNR, CDR2 FQNEAQ (reference sequence). With V trimmed by 0 bases and J by 6 bases, 5 bases remained unmatched. The CDR3 loop reads CASSLAYRGRNEQFF. CDR3 nucleotide sequence: TGTGCCAGCAGCTTAGCGTACAGGGGCCGCAATGAGCAGTTCTTC. The variable domain in full, completed from reference TRBV7-9 and TRBJ2-1, reads DTGVSQNPRHKITKRGQNVTFRCDPISEHNRLYWYRQTLGQGPEFLTYFQNEAQLEKSRLLSDRFSAERPKGSFSTLEIQRTEQGDSAMYLCASSLAYRGRNEQFFGPGTRLTVL.

The chain uses TRBV2 and TRBJ1-1, with 9 bases lining up with TRBD1. CDR1 is SNHLY and CDR2 is FYNNEI in the germline V gene. The CDR3 totals 13 residues. V trimming: 10 bases; J trimming: 4 bases; junction bases outside the gene matches: 7. The CDR3 loop reads CATVDRGVTEAFF. DNA for the CDR3: TGTGCCACCGTGGACAGGGGTGTCACTGAAGCTTTCTTT.

The gene calls are TRBV28 and TRBJ1-5, with TRBD1 as a possible D gene (6 bases). Per germline, CDR1 MDHEN and CDR2 SYDVKM. This CDR3 has 15 amino acids. The V end lost 6 bases, the J end lost 4 bases, and 16 bases lay between the germline ends. CDR3: CASRSVQGVNQPQHF. The DNA for the CDR3 is TGTGCCAGCAGGTCGGTACAGGGAGTAAATCAGCCCCAGCATTTT.

V is TRBV5-6 and J is TRBJ1-6; D ambiguous. V was clipped by 4 bases and J by 5 bases, with 19 bases between them. This CDR3 is built from 17 residues. The germline V gene encodes CDR1 SGHDT and CDR2 YYEEEE. Here the CDR3 reads CASSGWIHGFHNSPLHF. The CDR3, as DNA: TGTGCCAGCAGCGGATGGATACACGGTTTCCATAATTCACCCCTCCACTTT.

CDR3 in amino acids: CASSQSRRGNQPQHF. In DNA, the CDR3 is TGTGCCAGCAGCCAATCGAGACGCGGCAATCAGCCCCAGCATTTT. The chain carries TRBV16 and TRBJ1-5; D is ambiguous. Germline CDR1 KGHSY, CDR2 FQNENV. With 0 bases removed from V and 2 bases from J, the gap between germline ends came to 8 bases. The CDR3 runs 15 residues.

The rearrangement uses TRBV7-3 and TRBJ1-2; 7 positions match TRBD1. The CDR3 runs to 13 residues. From germline, CDR1 is SGHTA and CDR2 FQGTGA. V gave up 5 bases and J gave up 7 bases; unmatched junction bases: 7. The CDR3 reads CASSKTGDGGYTF. CDR3 nucleotides: TGTGCCAGCAGCAAAACAGGGGACGGTGGCTACACCTTC.

This clone appeared once. The chain couples TRBV30 to TRBJ1-6; D is undetermined. Deletions cut 2 bases from V and 7 bases from J, with 12 bases between. The CDR3 has 14 residues. Germline loops: CDR1 GTSNPN, CDR2 SVGIG (reference sequence). This CDR3 is CAWSLEGLNSPLHF. CDR3 nucleotides: TGTGCCTGGAGTCTCGAGGGATTAAATTCACCCCTCCACTTT. Combining the CDR3 with reference TRBV30 and TRBJ1-6 gives the whole variable domain SQTIHQWPATLVQPVGSPLSLECTVEGTSNPNLYWYRQAAGRGLQLLFYSVGIGQISSEVPQNLSASRPQDRQFILSSKKLLLSDSGFYLCAWSLEGLNSPLHFGNGTRLTVT.

Worth noting for this clone: One end of the junction varies from germline; a read error may be responsible. This chain joins TRBV7-7 and TRBJ2-5, with TRBD2 matching over 14 bases. The CDR3 runs 16 residues. Germline V gene sequence: CDR1 SSHAT, CDR2 FNYEAQ (reference sequence). The DNA for the CDR3 is TGTGCTAGCAGCCCCCGACTAGCGGGGGGGCAAGAGACCCAGTACTTC. This encodes CASSPRLAGGQETQYF.

The chain carries TRBV5-1 and TRBJ2-7, with D maybe TRBD1 (7 bases). The CDR3 extends over 15 amino acids. Germline V gene data show CDR1 as SGHRS and CDR2 as YFSETQ. Between the trimmed V and J ends, which lost 2 bases and 0 bases, there was a span of 12 bases. The CDR3 spells CASSLGGTDSYEQYF. In DNA form, the CDR3 reads TGCGCCAGCAGCTTAGGGGGGACAGACTCCTACGAGCAGTACTTC.

The chain joins TRBV7-9 to TRBJ2-7; D could derive from TRBD1 or TRBD2 (5 bases each). The V end was cut by 4 bases, the J end by 0 bases, with 13 bases between. The V gene's germline CDR1 is SEHNR and CDR2 FQNEAQ (reference sequence). This CDR3 spans 15 amino acids. CDR3 sequence: CASSSGTGSSYEQYF. CDR3 nucleotides: TGTGCCAGCAGCTCCGGGACGGGGAGCTCCTACGAGCAGTACTTC.

This chain links TRBV6-1 with TRBJ2-3; the match to TRBD2 covers 8 bases. Germline V gene lookup returns CDR1 MNHNS and CDR2 SASEGT. This CDR3 comprises 16 residues. V gave up 0 bases and J gave up 7 bases; unmatched junction bases: 9. CDR3 amino acids: CASSEAQRGSLNTQYF. The CDR3 DNA follows: TGTGCCAGCAGTGAAGCACAGCGGGGGTCCCTTAATACGCAGTATTTT.

The chain couples TRBV5-4 to TRBJ1-6; a weak D match, TRBD1 (6 bases). Per germline, CDR1 SGHNT and CDR2 YYREEE (reference sequence). This CDR3 has 15 amino acids. V lost 2 bases and J 7 bases, leaving 13 bases between the germline ends. The CDR3, as DNA: TGTGCCAGCAGCTTAGCGGGGGCTAGGAATTCACCCCTCCACTTT. Amino acid sequence: CASSLAGARNSPLHF.

DNA for the CDR3: TGTGCCAGCATCCTAGCGGGAGATACCGGGGAGCTGTTTTTT. It yields the protein CASILAGDTGELFF. This chain links TRBV6-6 with TRBJ2-2; TRBD2 aligns across 10 bases. Germline assignment: CDR1 MNHNY and CDR2 SVGAGI (reference sequence). With V trimmed by 7 bases and J by 5 bases, 4 bases remained unmatched. The CDR3 covers 14 residues.

The J gene is TRBJ1-2, the V gene TRBV28; D gene ambiguous. V shed 8 bases and J shed 4 bases, with 14 bases lying between them. The CDR3 totals 13 residues. CDR1 MDHEN and CDR2 SYDVKM come from the germline V gene. The chain's CDR3 is CASRTGPRYGYTF. The CDR3 DNA reads TGTGCCAGCCGGACTGGCCCCCGCTATGGCTACACCTTC.

The CDR3 loop reads CASSQRGEQYF. In DNA form, the CDR3 reads TGTGCCAGCAGCCAGCGTGGAGAGCAGTACTTC. V gene TRBV3-1 (or the pseudogene TRBV3-2) combines with J gene TRBJ2-7; D uncertain. V lost 3 bases, J lost 7 bases, and 7 bases lay in between. The CDR3 has 11 amino acids. The V gene's germline CDR1 is LGHDT and CDR2 YNNKEL (reference sequence).

The chain is built from TRBV2 and TRBJ2-7, with D possibly being TRBD1 or TRBD2 (5 bases each). This CDR3 contains 16 residues. Germline values: CDR1 SNHLY, CDR2 FYNNEI. Trimming removed 6 bases at V and 0 bases at J, with 18 bases between. The CDR3 loop is CASRDTGRHSSYEQYF. The CDR3 coding sequence is TGTGCCAGCAGAGACACGGGACGGCACAGCTCCTACGAGCAGTACTTC.

The chain combines TRBV28 with TRBJ2-5; 14 bases are shared with TRBD2. The germline V gene encodes CDR1 MDHEN and CDR2 SYDVKM. Trimming took 3 bases from V and 4 from J; bases not matched to a gene: 22. This CDR3 comprises 22 residues. In DNA, the CDR3 is TGTGCCAGCAGTTTTGTCGGGACAGGGTTCCGGGGACTAGCGGGGGTCGGAGAGACCCAGTACTTC. Protein sequence: CASSFVGTGFRGLAGVGETQYF.

This chain links TRBV5-4 with TRBJ1-1; possibly TRBD1 for D (6 bases). The V gene's germline CDR1 is SGHNT and CDR2 YYREEE (reference sequence). Trimming pared 3 bases from V and 5 bases from J, leaving 8 bases between. This CDR3 spans 12 amino acids. The DNA for the CDR3 is TGTGCCAGCAGCTCGCAGGGGACTGAAGCTTTCTTT. Its translation is CASSSQGTEAFF.

This sequence joins TRBV7-8 and TRBJ2-7; perhaps TRBD2 as D (5 bases). The CDR3 runs 13 residues. The ends were cut back, 5 bases at V and 1 base at J, with 9 bases in the middle. Germline loops: CDR1 SGHVS, CDR2 FQNEAQ. DNA of the CDR3: TGTGCCAGCAGCACAAGGAGGTCCTACGAGCAGTACTTC. It translates to CASSTRRSYEQYF.

The chain links TRBV15 to TRBJ1-4; no definite D call. The CDR3 has 15 amino acids. CDR1 and CDR2 (germline): LNHNV, YYDKDF (reference sequence). Between the trimmed V and J ends, which lost 0 bases and 0 bases, there was a span of 5 bases. CDR3 nucleotides: TGTGCCACCAGCAGAGATCCCGCAACTAATGAAAAACTGTTTTTT. It codes for CATSRDPATNEKLFF.

The chain is built from TRBV2 and TRBJ2-5; possibly TRBD1 for D (7 bases). V was trimmed by 5 bases and J by 6 bases, leaving 19 bases between them. Germline values: CDR1 SNHLY, CDR2 FYNNEI. CDR3 length: 15 residues. CDR3 residues: CASSPQGGVGKTQYF. The CDR3 coding sequence is TGTGCCAGCAGTCCTCAGGGGGGCGTCGGAAAGACCCAGTACTTC.

This rearrangement joins TRBV18 to TRBJ1-2; weak D call: TRBD1 (5 bases). Trimming removed 3 bases from V and 4 bases from J, with 15 bases in between. This CDR3 contains 15 residues. Germline CDR1 is KGHSH and CDR2 is LQKENI. CDR3 sequence reads: CASSPGQGSPYGYTF. CDR3 DNA: TGTGCCAGCTCACCGGGCCAGGGCTCACCCTATGGCTACACCTTC.

This rearrangement joins TRBV3-1 (or the pseudogene TRBV3-2) to TRBJ1-1; D may be TRBD1 (5 bases). This CDR3 contains 13 residues. V was trimmed by 4 bases and J by 4 bases, leaving 10 bases between them. Germline loops: CDR1 LGHDT, CDR2 YNNKEL (reference sequence). This chain's CDR3 is CASSRRGVTEAFF. CDR3 DNA: TGTGCCAGCAGCCGGAGGGGAGTCACTGAAGCTTTCTTT.

The chain links TRBV12-3 or TRBV12-4 to TRBJ2-5; D call uncertain. The ends were cut back, 7 bases at V and 4 bases at J, with 13 bases in the middle. The CDR3 has 13 amino acids. As DNA, the CDR3 is TGTGCCAGCACTCTGCACGGGTCAGAGACCCAGTACTTC. It encodes CASTLHGSETQYF.

The rearrangement joins TRBV6-1 to TRBJ1-6; 10 bases match TRBD1. The length of the CDR3 is 20 residues. Germline values: CDR1 MNHNS, CDR2 SASEGT. J gave up 0 bases and V 3 bases, and 11 bases lay outside the gene matches. Here the CDR3 DNA reads TGTGCCAGCAGTGACCGGACAGGGGGATATGATACCTCCTATAATTCACCCCTCCACTTT. Encoded protein: CASSDRTGGYDTSYNSPLHF.

The chain is built from TRBV18 and TRBJ2-5; the D gene is possibly TRBD1 (5 bases). Trimming cost V 0 bases and J 0 bases, with 8 bases left between them. Germline values: CDR1 KGHSH, CDR2 LQKENI. The CDR3 has 15 amino acids. CDR3 region: CASSPPAGYQETQYF. The CDR3 DNA follows: TGTGCCAGCTCACCACCGGCAGGGTACCAAGAGACCCAGTACTTC.

V and J are TRBV11-2 and TRBJ2-1; D gene uncertain. CDR1 is SGHAT, CDR2 FQNNGV, per germline. This CDR3 spans 12 amino acids. V was shortened by 5 bases and J by 13 bases, with 15 bases between the two germline ends. CDR3 coding DNA: TGTGCCAGCAGCCGGGCAGGCCCGGAACAGTTCTTC. Translating gives CASSRAGPEQFF.

This rearrangement joins TRBV24-1 to TRBJ2-2; perhaps TRBD2 as D (6 bases). V shed 3 bases and J shed 1 base, with 11 bases lying between them. Germline assignment: CDR1 KGHDR and CDR2 SFDVKD. The CDR3 covers 16 residues. Written as DNA, the CDR3 is TGTGCCACCAGTGATCCTCGGGGACTGAACACCGGGGAGCTGTTTTTT. Its translation: CATSDPRGLNTGELFF.

The gene calls are TRBV5-1 and TRBJ1-1, with 9 bases lining up with TRBD1. CDR3 length: 17 amino acids. V shed 4 bases and J 0 bases; nucleotides not matched to a gene: 10. Germline V CDR1 and CDR2: SGHRS, YFSETQ. Here the CDR3 reads CASSPDRGFSMNTEAFF. CDR3 DNA: TGCGCCAGCAGCCCGGACAGGGGCTTCAGTATGAACACTGAAGCTTTCTTT.